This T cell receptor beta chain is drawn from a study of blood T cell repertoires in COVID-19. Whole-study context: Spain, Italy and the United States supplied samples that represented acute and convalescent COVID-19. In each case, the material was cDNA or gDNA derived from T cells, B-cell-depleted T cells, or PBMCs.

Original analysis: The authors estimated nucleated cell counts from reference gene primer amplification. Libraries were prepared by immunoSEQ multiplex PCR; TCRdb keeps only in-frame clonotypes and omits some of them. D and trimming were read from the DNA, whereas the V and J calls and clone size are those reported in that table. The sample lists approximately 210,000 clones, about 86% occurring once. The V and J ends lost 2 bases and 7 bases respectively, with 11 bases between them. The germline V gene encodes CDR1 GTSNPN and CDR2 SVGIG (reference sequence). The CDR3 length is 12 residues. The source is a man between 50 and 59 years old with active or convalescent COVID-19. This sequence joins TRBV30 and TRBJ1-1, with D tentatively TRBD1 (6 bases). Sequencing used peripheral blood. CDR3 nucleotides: TGTGCCTGGAGTAGGGGGGGTTATGAAGCTTTCTTT. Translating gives CAWSRGGYEAFF. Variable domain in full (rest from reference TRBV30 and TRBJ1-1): SQTIHQWPATLVQPVGSPLSLECTVEGTSNPNLYWYRQAAGRGLQLLFYSVGIGQISSEVPQNLSASRPQDRQFILSSKKLLLSDSGFYLCAWSRGGYEAFFGQGTRLTVV.